This T cell receptor beta chain was obtained from a study of blood T cell repertoires in COVID-19. Germline CDR1 reads LNHDA; CDR2 reads SQIVND (reference sequence). The CDR3 is 15 amino acids. Trimming pared 5 bases from V and 0 bases from J, leaving 12 bases between. Clones were read by immunoSEQ multiplex PCR, and TCRdb kept only the in-frame ones, dropping some. The repertoire has about 240,000 clones, roughly nine tenths of them found once; the top ten carry around 6.9%. The TCR comes from a man aged 55 to 70 who had recovered from COVID-19. V usage is TRBV19 and J usage is TRBJ2-3; D possibly corresponds to TRBD2 (6 bases). Sample: peripheral blood. The CDR3 region has the DNA TGTGCCAGTAGTCTGGCAGGGACTAGCACAGATACGCAGTATTTT. Protein: CASSLAGTSTDTQYF.